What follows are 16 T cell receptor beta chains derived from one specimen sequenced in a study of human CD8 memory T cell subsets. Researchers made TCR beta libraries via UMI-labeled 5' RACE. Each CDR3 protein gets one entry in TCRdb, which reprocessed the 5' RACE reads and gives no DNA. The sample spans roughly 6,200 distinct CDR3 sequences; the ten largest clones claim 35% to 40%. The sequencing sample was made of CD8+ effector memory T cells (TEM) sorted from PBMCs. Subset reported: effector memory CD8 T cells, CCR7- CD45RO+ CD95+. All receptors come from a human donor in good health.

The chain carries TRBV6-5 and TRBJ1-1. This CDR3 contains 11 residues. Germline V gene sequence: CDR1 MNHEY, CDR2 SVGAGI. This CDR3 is CASSMGSEAFF.

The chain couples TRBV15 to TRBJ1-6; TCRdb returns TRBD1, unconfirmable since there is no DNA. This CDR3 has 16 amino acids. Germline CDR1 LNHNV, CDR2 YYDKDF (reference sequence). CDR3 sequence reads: CATSRDRTGLNSPLHF.

This chain's CDR3 is CAIRGRESAGELFF. V and J are TRBV10-3 and TRBJ2-2; the D call from TCRdb, TRBD2, cannot be confirmed without DNA. This CDR3 spans 14 amino acids. Per the germline V gene, CDR1 is ENHRY and CDR2 is SYGVKD.

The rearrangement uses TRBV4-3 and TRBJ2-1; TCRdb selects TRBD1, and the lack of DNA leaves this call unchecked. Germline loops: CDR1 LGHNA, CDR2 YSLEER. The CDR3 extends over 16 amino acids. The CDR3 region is CASSHTAGEAFNEQFF.

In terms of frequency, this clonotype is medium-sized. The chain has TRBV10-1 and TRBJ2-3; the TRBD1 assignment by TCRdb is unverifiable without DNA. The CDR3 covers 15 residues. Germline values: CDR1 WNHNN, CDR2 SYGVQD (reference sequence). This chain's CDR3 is CASGAGDPGTDTQYF.

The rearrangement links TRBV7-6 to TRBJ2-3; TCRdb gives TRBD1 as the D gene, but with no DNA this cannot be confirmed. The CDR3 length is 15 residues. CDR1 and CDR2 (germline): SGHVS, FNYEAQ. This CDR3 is CASSLGTGGSDTQYF.

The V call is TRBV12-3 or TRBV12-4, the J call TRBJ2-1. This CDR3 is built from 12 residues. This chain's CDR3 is CASSFSDNEQFF.

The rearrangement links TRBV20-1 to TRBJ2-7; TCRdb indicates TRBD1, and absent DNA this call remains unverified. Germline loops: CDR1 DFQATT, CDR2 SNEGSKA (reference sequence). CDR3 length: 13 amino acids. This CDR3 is CSARGREFDEQYF.

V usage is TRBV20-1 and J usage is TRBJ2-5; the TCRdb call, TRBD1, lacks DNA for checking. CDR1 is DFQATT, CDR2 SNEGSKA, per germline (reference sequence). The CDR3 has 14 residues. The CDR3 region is CSARRFEGEETQYF.

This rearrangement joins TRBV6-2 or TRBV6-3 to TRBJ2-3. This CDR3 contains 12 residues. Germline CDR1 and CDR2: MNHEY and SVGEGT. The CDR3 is CASSSLSLSQYF.

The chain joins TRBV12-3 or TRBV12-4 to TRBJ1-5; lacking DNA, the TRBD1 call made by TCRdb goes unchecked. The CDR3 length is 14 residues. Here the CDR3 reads CASRTTGHNQPQHF.

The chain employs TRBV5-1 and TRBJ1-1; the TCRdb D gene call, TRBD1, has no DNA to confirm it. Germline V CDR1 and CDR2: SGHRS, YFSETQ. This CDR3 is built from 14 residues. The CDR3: CATREPDWDTEAFF.

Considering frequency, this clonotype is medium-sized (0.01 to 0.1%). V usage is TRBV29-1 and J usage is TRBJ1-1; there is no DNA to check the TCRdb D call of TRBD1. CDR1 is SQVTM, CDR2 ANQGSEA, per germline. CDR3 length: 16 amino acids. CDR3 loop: CSVEPGTGEENTEAFF.

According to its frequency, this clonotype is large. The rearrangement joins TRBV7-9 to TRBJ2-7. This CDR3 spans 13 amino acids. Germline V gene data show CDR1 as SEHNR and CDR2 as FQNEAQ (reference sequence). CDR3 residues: CASSLDQLYEQYF.

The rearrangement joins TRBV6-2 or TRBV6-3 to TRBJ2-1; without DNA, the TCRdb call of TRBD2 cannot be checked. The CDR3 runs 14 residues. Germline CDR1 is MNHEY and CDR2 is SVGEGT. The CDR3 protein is CASSQGLAIYEQFF.

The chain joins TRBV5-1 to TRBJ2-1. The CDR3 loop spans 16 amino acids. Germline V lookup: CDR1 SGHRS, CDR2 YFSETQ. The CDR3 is CASSLSDTSSYNEQFF.